Presented here are 24 T cell receptor beta chains from one specimen sequenced in a study of cytomegalovirus exposure and HLA in healthy donors (dated by TCRdb to the late 2010s). Receptor libraries were prepared by the immunoSEQ multiplex PCR assay. For the multiplex PCR, a mixture combining 60 forward primers for TCR Vbeta segments and 13 reverse primers for TCR Jbeta segments was used. As stored in TCRdb, this immuneACCESS dataset retains in-frame rearrangements with V and J assigned. A fraction of the clones does not appear; measured against another copy, unresolved V genes explain less than half of the discrepancy, and the remainder lacks a known reason. Here the sample has some 190,000 clones; 79% occur a single time. Clones ranked in the top ten supply 1.5% to 2% of the sample. The sample comprised PBMCs. Receptors originate from a woman aged 18-35 years in good health and CMV-seronegative.

J is TRBJ2-1 and V is TRBV7-3, with 9 bases that match TRBD2. Germline lookup yields CDR1 SGHTA and CDR2 FQGTGA. Losses at the gene ends were 1 base for V and 4 bases for J; bases not matched to a gene: 8. The CDR3 is 17 amino acids. CDR3 residues: CASSLNPRLAAYNEQFF. As DNA, the CDR3 is TGTGCCAGCAGCTTAAATCCCCGACTAGCGGCATACAATGAGCAGTTCTTC. Full variable domain (remainder filled in from reference TRBV7-3 and TRBJ2-1): GAGVSQTPSNKVTEKGKYVELRCDPISGHTALYWYRQSLGQGPEFLIYFQGTGAADDSGLPNDRFFAVRPEGSVSTLKIQRTERGDSAVYLCASSLNPRLAAYNEQFFGPGTRLTVL.

This clone came up once. The chain has TRBV4-1 and TRBJ2-4, with D unclear. Germline V CDR1 and CDR2: MGHRA, YSYEKL. Between the trimmed V and J ends, which lost 0 bases and 0 bases, there was a span of 3 bases. The CDR3 loop spans 14 amino acids. The CDR3 DNA is TGCGCCAGCAGCCAAGAACTAGCCAAAAACATTCAGTACTTC. It encodes CASSQELAKNIQYF.

This clone turned up a few times. The gene calls are TRBV28 and TRBJ2-7; 8 bases agree with TRBD1. After removal of 7 bases from V and 7 bases from J, the junction contained 9 bases not matched to a gene. This CDR3 region has 13 residues. Looked up from germline, CDR1 is MDHEN and CDR2 is SYDVKM. CDR3 coding DNA: TGTGCCAGCAACCGGGACAGGCCGCGGGAGCAGTACTTC. Encoded protein: CASNRDRPREQYF.

V is TRBV2 and J is TRBJ1-2; TRBD1 is a possible D gene (6 bases). The germline gives CDR1 SNHLY, CDR2 FYNNEI. Deletions cut 5 bases from V and 8 bases from J, with 12 bases between. The CDR3 is 12 residues long. CDR3 in amino acids: CASSLQGSGYTF. For the CDR3, the DNA is TGTGCCAGCAGTCTACAGGGTTCCGGCTACACCTTC. The whole variable domain, remainder taken from reference TRBV2 and TRBJ1-2, is EPEVTQTPSHQVTQMGQEVILRCVPISNHLYFYWYRQILGQKVEFLVSFYNNEISEKSEIFDDQFSVERPDGSNFTLKIRSTKLEDSAMYFCASSLQGSGYTFGSGTRLTVV.

The V call is TRBV9, the J call TRBJ1-4; D perhaps matches TRBD1 (5 bases). V lost 2 bases and J lost 2, with 10 bases in between. The CDR3 has 15 residues. The germline CDR1 and CDR2 sequences are SGDLS and YYNGEE. The CDR3 is CASSVGGTTNEKLFF. DNA for the CDR3: TGTGCCAGCAGCGTGGGGGGTACCACTAATGAAAAACTGTTTTTT.

A single count supports this clone. The chain has TRBV29-1 and TRBJ1-4; D call uncertain. The CDR3 runs to 12 residues. Trimming shortened V by 5 bases and J by 12 bases, and 16 bases separated the two germline ends. Looked up from germline, CDR1 is SQVTM and CDR2 is ANQGSEA. The CDR3 loop reads CSVREFSKELFF. The CDR3 DNA reads TGCAGCGTTCGAGAGTTCTCGAAAGAACTGTTTTTT. Full variable domain (missing parts from reference TRBV29-1 and TRBJ1-4): SAVISQKPSRDICQRGTSLTIQCQVDSQVTMMFWYRQQPGQSLTLIATANQGSEATYESGFVIDKFPISRPNLTFSTLTVSNMSPEDSSIYLCSVREFSKELFFGSGTQLSVL.

The rearrangement links TRBV19 to TRBJ2-5; 9 positions agree with TRBD2. The V gene's germline CDR1 is LNHDA and CDR2 SQIVND (reference sequence). The junction had 13 bases not matched to a gene; V was cut back by 8 bases and J by 9 bases. The CDR3 loop spans 14 amino acids. Here the CDR3 DNA reads TGTGCCAGTGCAGCGGGGGGCTGGGGTGGGGCCCAGTACTTC. Its protein is CASAAGGWGGAQYF.

This clone has only a few counts. The chain joins TRBV27 to TRBJ2-7; no definite D call. In germline, CDR1 is MNHEY, CDR2 SMNVEV (reference sequence). V was cut by 3 bases and J by 3 bases, with 6 bases left in between. This CDR3 comprises 12 residues. Here the CDR3 reads CASSFPGYEQYF. CDR3 nucleotide sequence: TGTGCCAGCAGTTTCCCGGGCTACGAGCAGTACTTC.

This rearrangement joins TRBV4-1 to TRBJ2-7; maybe TRBD1 (6 bases). V lost 2 bases and J lost 6, with 17 bases in between. CDR1 is MGHRA and CDR2 is YSYEKL in the germline V gene. The CDR3 length is 15 residues. The CDR3 region is CASSQPALGGREQYF. CDR3 sequence (DNA): TGCGCCAGCAGCCAACCGGCGCTAGGGGGACGCGAGCAGTACTTC.

This clone has just a few counts. The chain carries TRBV21-1 and TRBJ1-4; the tabulated D call, TRBD1, remains unverified against the DNA. TRBV21-1 is a pseudogene segment. The CDR3 loop spans 16 amino acids. This CDR3 reads CARGLGLGVANEKLFF. The CDR3 DNA is TGTGCCAGGGGATTGGGGCTAGGGGTGGCTAATGAAAAACTGTTTTTT.

This clone was observed a handful of times. The chain links TRBV28 to TRBJ2-3; the D gene is possibly TRBD1 (7 bases). The CDR3 has 14 residues. Trimming cost V 6 bases and J 3 bases, with 13 bases left between them. In germline, CDR1 is MDHEN, CDR2 SYDVKM. Written as DNA, the CDR3 is TGTGCCAGCAGCCAGGGGGGAACTACAGATACGCAGTATTTT. This translates into CASSQGGTTDTQYF.

The rearrangement links TRBV5-1 to TRBJ2-5; 7 bases are a match to TRBD2. The CDR3 is 15 residues long. Germline CDR1 SGHRS, CDR2 YFSETQ. V was pared by 0 bases and J by 4 bases, with 6 bases of the junction left unmatched. This CDR3 reads CASSLALAGGETQYF. As DNA, the CDR3 is TGCGCCAGCAGCTTGGCTTTAGCGGGCGGAGAGACCCAGTACTTC.

This clone was observed a handful of times. The genes are TRBV29-1 and TRBJ2-1; D unresolved. Trimming left V 1 base short and J 7 bases short, with 14 bases between. This CDR3 spans 14 amino acids. Germline assignment: CDR1 SQVTM and CDR2 ANQGSEA. The CDR3 loop is CSVEGLVKSNEQFF. For the CDR3, the DNA is TGCAGCGTTGAAGGCCTAGTCAAAAGTAATGAGCAGTTCTTC.

The CDR3 spells CASSLHWAVNEQFF. The DNA for the CDR3 is TGCGCCAGCAGCTTACACTGGGCCGTTAATGAGCAGTTCTTC. The chain couples TRBV5-1 to TRBJ2-1, with D unclear. The germline gives CDR1 SGHRS, CDR2 YFSETQ. The germline V and J ends were trimmed by 2 bases and 7 bases, with 13 bases remaining between them. The CDR3 is made up of 14 amino acids. Full variable domain (rest looked up from reference TRBV5-1 and TRBJ2-1): KAGVTQTPRYLIKTRGQQVTLSCSPISGHRSVSWYQQTPGQGLQFLFEYFSETQRNKGNFPGRFSGRQFSNSRSEMNVSTLELGDSALYLCASSLHWAVNEQFFGPGTRLTVL.

The genes are TRBV28 and TRBJ1-1; D is perhaps TRBD1 (5 bases). CDR3 length: 12 amino acids. Germline V gene lookup returns CDR1 MDHEN and CDR2 SYDVKM. V was clipped by 2 bases and J by 7 bases, with 8 bases between them. CDR3 sequence (DNA): TGTGCCAGCAGTTTAAACAGGCTTGAAGCTTTCTTT. As protein: CASSLNRLEAFF.

The chain employs TRBV10-1 and TRBJ2-1; 7 bases match TRBD2. Germline V gives CDR1 WNHNN, CDR2 SYGVQD (reference sequence). J gave up 14 bases and V 3 bases, and 13 bases lay outside the gene matches. This CDR3 is 14 amino acids long. The CDR3 sequence: CASSDPGLTAYEFF. The CDR3, as DNA: TGCGCCAGCAGTGATCCGGGACTAACGGCTTATGAGTTCTTC.

The CDR3 DNA is TGTGCCAGCAGTGAAATCGAGCAGGGTGGCTCACCCCTCCACTTT. Translation: CASSEIEQGGSPLHF. The chain has TRBV6-1 and TRBJ1-6; D may be TRBD1 (5 bases). The germline V gene has CDR1 MNHNS and CDR2 SASEGT. The CDR3 covers 15 residues. V was shortened by 2 bases and J by 10 bases, with 15 bases between the two germline ends.

This chain's CDR3 is CASSQEGRGWTEAFF. CDR3 nucleotides: TGCGCCAGCAGCCAAGAGGGCAGGGGATGGACTGAAGCTTTCTTT. The chain carries TRBV4-1 and TRBJ1-1, with a possible D match to TRBD1 (6 bases). The ends were cut back, 0 bases at V and 5 bases at J, with 13 bases in the middle. The V gene's germline CDR1 is MGHRA and CDR2 YSYEKL. The CDR3 covers 15 residues.

V is TRBV19 and J is TRBJ2-7; 7 bases map to TRBD1. The CDR3 contains 15 residues. V lost 1 base, J lost 6 bases, and 9 bases stayed unmatched. Germline V gives CDR1 LNHDA, CDR2 SQIVND (reference sequence). CDR3 nucleotide sequence: TGTGCCAGTAGTATAGCGAGTGAGGGGGCGCGCGAGCAGTACTTC. It codes for CASSIASEGAREQYF.

This chain links TRBV7-8 with TRBJ1-1; D possibly corresponds to TRBD1 (6 bases). Germline V gene lookup returns CDR1 SGHVS and CDR2 FQNEAQ. The CDR3 has 16 amino acids. Trimming stripped 1 base from V and 1 base from J, with 13 bases between. The CDR3 DNA reads as TGTGCCAGCAGCTTAGGTTTTAGACAGGCGAACACTGAAGCTTTCTTT. It encodes CASSLGFRQANTEAFF. Combining the CDR3 with reference TRBV7-8 and TRBJ1-1 gives the whole variable domain GAGVSQSPRYKVAKRGQDVALRCDPISGHVSLFWYQQALGQGPEFLTYFQNEAQLDKSGLPSDRFFAERPEGSVSTLKIQRTQQEDSAVYLCASSLGFRQANTEAFFGQGTRLTVV.

The chain couples TRBV29-1 to TRBJ2-7, with TRBD1 matching 7 bases. Trimming removed 1 base from V and 2 bases from J; junction bases left unmatched: 11. CDR1 is SQVTM and CDR2 is ANQGSEA in the germline V gene. This CDR3 is built from 16 residues. The CDR3 here is CSVEGGTGDLPYEQYF. CDR3 bases: TGCAGCGTTGAAGGGGGAACAGGGGACCTACCCTACGAGCAGTACTTC.

This sequence joins TRBV28 and TRBJ2-7; no definite D call. Germline V gene lookup returns CDR1 MDHEN and CDR2 SYDVKM. Trimming stripped 3 bases from V and 3 bases from J, with 6 bases between. This CDR3 has 12 amino acids. CDR3 region: CASSLYVYEQYF. For the CDR3, the DNA is TGTGCCAGCAGTTTGTATGTCTACGAGCAGTACTTC.

This chain uses TRBV27 with TRBJ1-2, with D maybe TRBD1 (5 bases). In germline, CDR1 is MNHEY, CDR2 SMNVEV (reference sequence). This CDR3 contains 15 residues. V shed 3 bases and J shed 3 bases, with 14 bases lying between them. As DNA, the CDR3 is TGTGCCAGCAGTTTCTTGGGGGAGGGGTACTATGGCTACACCTTC. Translation: CASSFLGEGYYGYTF.

The chain recombines TRBV27 with TRBJ1-3; D is unclear. From germline, CDR1 is MNHEY and CDR2 SMNVEV (reference sequence). V shed 6 bases and J shed 4 bases, with 13 bases lying between them. The CDR3 has 14 amino acids. The CDR3 here is CASSPAVLGNTIYF. The CDR3 bases are TGTGCCAGCAGCCCCGCCGTACTGGGAAACACCATATATTTT.